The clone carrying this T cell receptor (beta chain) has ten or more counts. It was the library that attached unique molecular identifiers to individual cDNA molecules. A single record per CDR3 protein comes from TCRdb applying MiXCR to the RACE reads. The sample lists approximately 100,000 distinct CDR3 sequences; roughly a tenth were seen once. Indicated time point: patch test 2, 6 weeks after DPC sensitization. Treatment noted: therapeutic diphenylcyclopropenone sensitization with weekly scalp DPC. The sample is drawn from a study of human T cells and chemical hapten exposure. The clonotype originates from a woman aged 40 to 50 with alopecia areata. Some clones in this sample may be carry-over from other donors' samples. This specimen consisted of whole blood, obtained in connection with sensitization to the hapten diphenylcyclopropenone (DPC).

CDR3 in DNA: TGCGCCAGCAGCCTCAGATCGACGGAGCAGCCCCAGCATTTT. Amino acid sequence: CASSLRSTEQPQHF. The chain links TRBV4-1 to TRBJ1-5, with D uncertain. CDR1 is MGHRA, CDR2 YSYEKL, per germline. With 4 bases removed from V and 7 bases from J, the gap between germline ends came to 14 bases. This CDR3 spans 14 amino acids.